The 7 T cell receptor beta chains reported below all come from one sample, sequenced in a study of blood T cell repertoires in COVID-19. Here immunoSEQ multiplex PCR was the method, and the copy in TCRdb shows in-frame clones only, minus some. The table lists about 310,000 clones, approximately 81% of them singletons. Material for sequencing was PBMCs or T cells enriched from blood (not recorded which). The receptors derive from a woman aged 25-40 years who had been exposed to COVID-19.

V usage is TRBV30 and J usage is TRBJ1-6; the D gene is possibly TRBD1 (5 bases). CDR1 is GTSNPN and CDR2 is SVGIG in the germline V gene (reference sequence). Trimming shortened V by 2 bases and J by 4 bases, and 9 bases separated the two germline ends. This CDR3 comprises 14 residues. CDR3 sequence: CAWSNQGYNSPLHF. For the CDR3, the DNA is TGTGCCTGGAGTAATCAGGGTTATAATTCACCCCTCCACTTT.

The count of this clone is one. V is TRBV28 and J is TRBJ2-7, with a possible D match to TRBD2 (6 bases). V lost 3 bases, J lost 5 bases, and 14 bases lay in between. Germline-derived CDR1 and CDR2 are MDHEN and SYDVKM. The CDR3 length is 14 residues. As DNA, the CDR3 is TGTGCCAGCAGTTTCCGGGGGATGAGAAACGAGCAGTACTTC. Amino acid sequence: CASSFRGMRNEQYF.

The chain couples TRBV5-6 to TRBJ1-5, with a possible D match to TRBD1 (5 bases). The germline V gene encodes CDR1 SGHDT and CDR2 YYEEEE. Trimming removed 0 bases at V and 3 bases at J, with 7 bases between. This CDR3 has 14 amino acids. CDR3 sequence (DNA): TGTGCCAGCAGCTTGGCGGGACTCAATCAGCCCCAGCATTTT. It translates to CASSLAGLNQPQHF.

This rearrangement joins TRBV27 to TRBJ1-5; D remains unclear. The length of the CDR3 is 16 residues. V was shortened by 6 bases and J by 6 bases, with 21 bases between the two germline ends. Germline V lookup: CDR1 MNHEY, CDR2 SMNVEV (reference sequence). The CDR3 sequence is CASSPSTGVGGQPQHF. CDR3 nucleotides: TGTGCCAGCAGCCCAAGCACCGGGGTCGGAGGTCAGCCCCAGCATTTT.

The J gene is TRBJ2-5, the V gene TRBV24-1; D may be TRBD1 (6 bases). The CDR3 is made up of 16 amino acids. Looked up from germline, CDR1 is KGHDR and CDR2 is SFDVKD. Trimming cost V 5 bases and J 5 bases, with 20 bases left between them. CDR3 coding DNA: TGTGCCACCAGTGTCTCCGCAGAGGGGGATTGGGAGACCCAGTACTTC. Translated, it gives CATSVSAEGDWETQYF.

V gene TRBV19 combines with J gene TRBJ2-3; D is uncertain. Germline CDR1 reads LNHDA; CDR2 reads SQIVND (reference sequence). The germline V and J ends were trimmed by 2 bases and 2 bases, with 17 bases remaining between them. CDR3 length: 17 residues. The CDR3 DNA sequence: TGTGCCAGTAGTATAACCTTGTACAGAGAATACACAGATACGCAGTATTTT. This sequence encodes CASSITLYREYTDTQYF.

This clone was seen more than once but under ten times. The genes are TRBV10-2 and TRBJ1-1; D ambiguous. V was shortened by 2 bases and J by 7 bases, with 8 bases between the two germline ends. In germline, CDR1 is WSHSY, CDR2 SAAADI. The CDR3 loop spans 12 amino acids. This chain's CDR3 is CASSEELGEAFF. The CDR3 nucleotides are TGCGCCAGCAGTGAGGAACTCGGTGAAGCTTTCTTT.